These T cell receptor beta chains were read from a single sample in a study of T cells after yellow fever vaccination. TCRdb independently ran MiXCR on the 5' RACE reads; one entry per CDR3 protein. The sample lists about 120,000 distinct CDR3 sequences; roughly 10% were seen once. Specimen: CD8+ T cells sorted from PBMCs, collected on the day of the yellow fever booster vaccination. These receptors were taken from a man in his late teens or twenties who received the YFV17D yellow fever vaccine. Both conserved end residues are part of each CDR3. The D gene is left open where the match is weak. Rows may omit the clone size; those that give it use once, few, many or a size class.

D: .; J: TRBJ2-5; size: few; V: TRBV7-7; CDR3: CASSLSRGRGEETQYF; DNA: TGTGCCAGCAGCTTAAGTAGGGGACGAGGGGAAGAGACCCAGTACTTC
D: .; J: TRBJ1-1; size: .; V: TRBV19; CDR3: CASSTDRTNTEAFF; DNA: TGTGCCAGTAGTACCGACAGGACGAACACTGAAGCTTTCTTT
D: .; J: TRBJ2-3; size: few; V: TRBV2; CDR3: CASSVTGLGDVDTQYF; DNA: TGTGCCAGCAGCGTTACAGGGCTGGGGGATGTGGATACGCAGTATTTT
D: .; J: TRBJ1-1; size: .; V: TRBV6-6; CDR3: CASSPIGTEAFF; DNA: TGTGCCAGCAGCCCAATTGGGACGGAAGCTTTCTTT
D: .; J: TRBJ2-1; size: few; V: TRBV7-6; CDR3: CASSLALGSGEQFF; DNA: TGTGCCAGCAGCTTAGCCCTAGGGTCGGGAGAGCAGTTCTTC
D: TRBD1; J: TRBJ2-2; size: .; V: TRBV7-3; CDR3: CASSPQTGGTGELFF; DNA: TGTGCCAGCAGCCCGCAGACAGGGGGGACCGGGGAGCTGTTTTTT
D: .; J: TRBJ1-6; size: .; V: TRBV28; CDR3: CASSFSPQEADSYNSPLHF; DNA: TGTGCCAGCAGTTTTTCCCCACAAGAGGCCGACTCCTATAATTCACCCCTCCACTTT
D: .; J: TRBJ1-5; size: .; V: TRBV7-9; CDR3: CASGVSNQPQHF; DNA: TGTGCCAGCGGCGTTAGCAATCAGCCCCAGCATTTT
D: TRBD1; J: TRBJ2-3; size: .; V: TRBV12-3/TRBV12-4; CDR3: CASTPLRQGFYTDTQYF; DNA: TGTGCCAGCACCCCACTCCGACAGGGCTTTTACACAGATACGCAGTATTTT
D: TRBD1; J: TRBJ2-1; size: .; V: TRBV3-1; CDR3: CASSHLAGTGGNEQFF; DNA: TGTGCCAGCAGCCATCTCGCCGGGACAGGGGGCAATGAGCAGTTCTTC
D: .; J: TRBJ2-2; size: few; V: TRBV5-1; CDR3: CASSMNTGELFF; DNA: TGCGCCAGCAGCATGAACACCGGGGAGCTGTTTTTT
D: .; J: TRBJ1-4; size: .; V: TRBV20-1; CDR3: CSASNIRFSNEKLFF; DNA: TGCAGTGCTAGTAACATCCGTTTTTCTAATGAAAAACTGTTTTTT
D: .; J: TRBJ1-5; size: few; V: TRBV4-1; CDR3: CASSQVILSPQHF; DNA: TGCGCCAGCAGCCAAGTCATTCTTTCGCCCCAGCATTTT
D: .; J: TRBJ2-2; size: few; V: TRBV27; CDR3: CASSFGHNTGELFF; DNA: TGTGCCAGCAGTTTTGGCCATAACACCGGGGAGCTGTTTTTT
D: TRBD2; J: TRBJ2-5; size: few; V: TRBV12-3/TRBV12-4; CDR3: CASSFSGGDPVETQYF; DNA: TGTGCCAGCAGTTTTAGCGGGGGAGACCCCGTGGAGACCCAGTACTTC
D: .; J: TRBJ1-6; size: few; V: TRBV7-9; CDR3: CASKIGNSPLHF; DNA: TGTGCCAGCAAAATCGGGAATTCACCCCTCCACTTT
D: .; J: TRBJ2-1; size: few; V: TRBV5-6; CDR3: CASTSYNALNNEQFF; DNA: TGTGCCAGCACCTCATACAACGCTCTAAACAATGAGCAGTTCTTC
D: .; J: TRBJ2-7; size: .; V: TRBV7-9; CDR3: CASSSGTYEQYF; DNA: TGTGCCAGCAGCTCCGGGACCTACGAGCAGTACTTC
D: .; J: TRBJ1-1; size: .; V: TRBV12-3/TRBV12-4; CDR3: CASTPSGVTEAFF; DNA: TGTGCCAGCACCCCCAGTGGAGTCACTGAAGCTTTCTTT
D: .; J: TRBJ1-2; size: .; V: TRBV12-3/TRBV12-4; CDR3: CASSNIRTVGGYTF; DNA: TGTGCCAGCAGTAATATTAGGACAGTGGGTGGCTACACCTTC
D: TRBD1; J: TRBJ1-4; size: few; V: TRBV4-3; CDR3: CASSQEGTGAEKLFF; DNA: TGCGCCAGCAGCCAAGAGGGGACAGGGGCAGAAAAACTGTTTTTT
D: .; J: TRBJ2-1; size: .; V: TRBV4-2; CDR3: CASSQEEAVVFRNEQFF; DNA: TGTGCCAGCAGCCAAGAAGAGGCAGTAGTATTTCGAAATGAGCAGTTCTTC
D: .; J: TRBJ2-7; size: .; V: TRBV6-4; CDR3: CASSPGHGYEQYF; DNA: TGTGCCAGCAGCCCAGGACACGGCTACGAGCAGTACTTC
D: TRBD1; J: TRBJ1-2; size: few; V: TRBV5-6; CDR3: CASSLGQLNYGYTF; DNA: TGTGCCAGCAGCCTGGGACAGCTGAACTATGGCTACACCTTC
D: .; J: TRBJ2-6; size: many; V: TRBV5-6; CDR3: CASSSDGTGGANVLTF; DNA: TGTGCCAGCAGCTCTGACGGGACGGGTGGGGCCAACGTCCTGACTTTC
D: .; J: TRBJ1-4; size: few; V: TRBV27; CDR3: CASSLLADYNEKLFF; DNA: TGTGCCAGCAGTTTATTGGCAGATTATAATGAAAAACTGTTTTTT
D: TRBD1; J: TRBJ2-1; size: .; V: TRBV19; CDR3: CASSRTGAGEQFF; DNA: TGTGCCAGTAGTAGGACAGGGGCGGGTGAGCAGTTCTTC
D: .; J: TRBJ1-1; size: many; V: TRBV3-1; CDR3: CASSQLLGGPEAFF; DNA: TGTGCCAGCAGCCAACTGTTAGGAGGCCCTGAAGCTTTCTTT
D: .; J: TRBJ1-6; size: few; V: TRBV27; CDR3: CASSTPATGSRRPLHF; DNA: TGTGCCAGCAGCACCCCCGCCACAGGGAGTAGGAGACCCCTCCACTTT
D: .; J: TRBJ1-1; size: few; V: TRBV20-1; CDR3: CSAKAGGDTEAFF; DNA: TGCAGTGCTAAAGCAGGTGGAGACACTGAAGCTTTCTTT
D: .; J: TRBJ2-3; size: few; V: TRBV6-5; CDR3: CARMGPKLADTQYF; DNA: TGTGCCAGAATGGGACCAAAGCTCGCAGATACGCAGTATTTT
D: .; J: TRBJ1-2; size: many; V: TRBV5-1; CDR3: CASSLVGRVDYGYTF; DNA: TGCGCCAGCAGCTTGGTCGGCAGGGTAGACTATGGCTACACCTTC
D: .; J: TRBJ2-2; size: .; V: TRBV6-5; CDR3: CASSYRPGDTGELFF; DNA: TGTGCCAGCAGTTACAGGCCTGGGGACACCGGGGAGCTGTTTTTT
D: TRBD1; J: TRBJ1-1; size: .; V: TRBV6-5; CDR3: CASSLGQAPNTEAFF; DNA: TGTGCCAGCAGTCTAGGACAGGCCCCAAACACTGAAGCTTTCTTT
D: .; J: TRBJ2-7; size: few; V: TRBV19; CDR3: CASSMTDSSYEQYF; DNA: TGTGCCAGTAGTATGACGGACAGCTCCTACGAGCAGTACTTC
D: .; J: TRBJ1-1; size: few; V: TRBV4-1; CDR3: CASSQEFRGNTEAFF; DNA: TGCGCCAGCAGCCAAGAGTTCCGGGGGAACACTGAAGCTTTCTTT
D: .; J: TRBJ1-5; size: few; V: TRBV9; CDR3: CASSVDGDQPQHF; DNA: TGTGCCAGCAGCGTAGACGGAGATCAGCCCCAGCATTTT
D: .; J: TRBJ2-3; size: .; V: TRBV3-1; CDR3: CASSQVVAPDTQYF; DNA: TGTGCCAGCAGCCAAGTGGTAGCGCCAGATACGCAGTATTTT
D: TRBD2; J: TRBJ2-2; size: few; V: TRBV3-1; CDR3: CASSLGGDGTGELFF; DNA: TGTGCCAGCAGCCTCGGGGGGGATGGCACCGGGGAGCTGTTTTTT
D: TRBD1; J: TRBJ1-1; size: .; V: TRBV7-2; CDR3: CASSFRPGQGGTEAFF; DNA: TGTGCCAGCAGCTTCCGCCCGGGACAGGGTGGCACTGAAGCTTTCTTT
D: .; J: TRBJ1-1; size: few; V: TRBV7-9; CDR3: CASSHDPEAFF; DNA: TGTGCCAGCAGCCACGACCCTGAAGCTTTCTTT
D: TRBD1; J: TRBJ1-1; size: .; V: TRBV6-2/TRBV6-3; CDR3: CASSYSGQGMNTEAFF; DNA: TGTGCCAGCAGTTACTCCGGACAGGGGATGAACACTGAAGCTTTCTTT
D: .; J: TRBJ1-1; size: many; V: TRBV5-1; CDR3: CASSLGRLRDFLNTEAFF; DNA: TGCGCCAGCAGCTTGGGGCGGCTAAGGGACTTTTTGAACACTGAAGCTTTCTTT
D: .; J: TRBJ1-6; size: .; V: TRBV29-1; CDR3: CSVPGEGGNSPLHF; DNA: TGCAGCGTTCCCGGGGAGGGCGGTAATTCACCCCTCCACTTT
D: .; J: TRBJ2-1; size: few; V: TRBV12-3/TRBV12-4; CDR3: CASLRNRVGYNEQFF; DNA: TGTGCCAGCCTCCGGAACAGGGTCGGCTACAATGAGCAGTTCTTC
D: .; J: TRBJ1-3; size: few; V: TRBV20-1; CDR3: CSASEGLNTIYF; DNA: TGCAGTGCTAGCGAGGGGCTAAACACCATATATTTT
D: .; J: TRBJ2-3; size: few; V: TRBV10-2; CDR3: CASSELGGAGTDTQYF; DNA: TGCGCCAGCAGTGAGTTGGGGGGGGCCGGTACAGATACGCAGTATTTT
D: TRBD1; J: TRBJ2-3; size: .; V: TRBV4-1; CDR3: CASSQELNLGQITDTQYF; DNA: TGCGCCAGCAGCCAAGAACTAAACCTGGGACAGATCACAGATACGCAGTATTTT
D: TRBD2; J: TRBJ2-5; size: few; V: TRBV7-9; CDR3: CASGTSGGALAETQYF; DNA: TGTGCCAGCGGGACTAGCGGGGGGGCCCTGGCGGAGACCCAGTACTTC
D: TRBD2; J: TRBJ2-1; size: few; V: TRBV11-2; CDR3: CASSLYGGADNEQFF; DNA: TGTGCCAGCAGCTTATACGGGGGGGCCGACAATGAGCAGTTCTTC
D: TRBD1; J: TRBJ2-3; size: .; V: TRBV4-3; CDR3: CASSHSRDREPDTQYF; DNA: TGCGCCAGCAGCCACTCCCGGGACAGAGAACCAGATACGCAGTATTTT
D: .; J: TRBJ2-3; size: .; V: TRBV2; CDR3: CASSEASSHTDTQYF; DNA: TGTGCCAGCAGTGAGGCTAGCTCACACACAGATACGCAGTATTTT
D: .; J: TRBJ2-1; size: few; V: TRBV2; CDR3: CASIEGRNEQFF; DNA: TGTGCCAGCATCGAGGGTAGAAATGAGCAGTTCTTC
D: .; J: TRBJ1-1; size: few; V: TRBV18; CDR3: CASSISGGTYQIMNTEAFF; DNA: TGTGCCAGCTCAATCTCGGGGGGCACTTACCAAATCATGAACACTGAAGCTTTCTTT
D: .; J: TRBJ1-1; size: .; V: TRBV4-2; CDR3: CASSQIDSGKGTEAFF; DNA: TGTGCCAGCAGCCAAATAGACTCAGGGAAGGGGACTGAAGCTTTCTTT